The 26 T cell receptor beta chains below come from one sample, sequenced in a study of blood T cells in healthy people across ages (dated by TCRdb to the mid-2010s). Library method: 5' RACE. Instrument on record: Illumina HiSeq 2500. A second PCR of about 6 to 12 cycles was run with a J-beta primer mix and a sample-barcoded 5' primer. TCRdb handled the public reads itself, with Q25 trimming in fastp and clone calling in MiXCR, and kept productive beta chains. Rows are unified per CDR3 protein, each entry keeping the most common DNA and genes. Present in this sample are hundreds of thousands of distinct CDR3 sequences, 49% of which were seen just once. The ten largest clones take up around a third of the sample. Sequences were obtained from blood. The receptors derive from a woman aged 55-75 years in good health.

The rearrangement uses TRBV29-1 and TRBJ1-1; no clear D. V was cut by 7 bases and J by 8 bases, with 8 bases left in between. The length of the CDR3 is 9 residues. Germline V gene sequence: CDR1 SQVTM, CDR2 ANQGSEA. The CDR3 DNA reads as TGCAGCGGGAGCCGCGAAGCTTTCTTT. Its translation is CSGSREAFF.

This clonotype occurred a few times. V is TRBV6-2 or TRBV6-3 and J is TRBJ2-5, with a tentative D call TRBD1 (7 bases). V was trimmed by 2 bases and J by 4 bases, leaving 14 bases between them. The CDR3 runs 15 residues. The germline gives CDR1 MNHEY, CDR2 SVGEGT. CDR3 DNA sequence: TGTGCCAGCAGTTACGAGACAGGGCGGGGAGAGACCCAGTACTTC. This translates into CASSYETGRGETQYF.

This sequence joins TRBV3-1 and TRBJ2-7; 10 positions match TRBD2. The germline gives CDR1 LGHDT, CDR2 YNNKEL (reference sequence). Trimming cost V 4 bases and J 0 bases; bases outside gene matches: 3. The CDR3 runs to 15 residues. The CDR3 coding sequence is TGTGCCAGCAGCCGTAGCGGGGGGACCTCCTACGAGCAGTACTTC. Protein: CASSRSGGTSYEQYF.

This rearrangement joins TRBV15 to TRBJ2-3; D gene ambiguous. CDR3 size: 15 residues. CDR1 is LNHNV, CDR2 YYDKDF, per germline (reference sequence). V shed 2 bases and J shed 0 bases, with 9 bases lying between them. Here the CDR3 reads CATSRRSGSTDTQYF. The DNA of the CDR3 is TGTGCCACCAGCAGACGTTCCGGTAGCACAGATACGCAGTATTTT.

The chain joins TRBV4-3 to TRBJ1-2; the D gene is possibly TRBD1 (5 bases). Trimming pared 1 base from V and 0 bases from J, leaving 9 bases between. Germline-derived CDR1 and CDR2 are LGHNA and YSLEER. CDR3 size: 15 residues. The CDR3 spells CASSQGQQANYGYTF. The CDR3 nucleotides are TGCGCCAGCAGCCAAGGACAGCAGGCTAACTATGGCTACACCTTC.

V and J are TRBV20-1 and TRBJ2-1; 8 bases line up with TRBD2. There are 16 residues in the CDR3. With 1 base clipped from V and 4 bases from J, the junction kept 9 bases outside the gene matches. Germline CDR1 is DFQATT and CDR2 is SNEGSKA (reference sequence). CDR3 nucleotide sequence: TGCAGTGCTAGAGTCCGGGAGGGCCGTGGGTACAATGAGCAGTTCTTC. Encoded protein: CSARVREGRGYNEQFF.

V gene TRBV7-8 combines with J gene TRBJ1-2; 8 bases match TRBD1. The CDR3 sequence is 15 residues long. Trimming removed 3 bases from V and 4 bases from J; junction bases left unmatched: 7. Germline CDR1 SGHVS, CDR2 FQNEAQ. The CDR3 region is CASSFSTGGIYGYTF. The CDR3 region has the DNA TGTGCCAGCAGCTTCTCAACAGGGGGTATCTATGGCTACACCTTC.

This rearrangement joins TRBV3-1 to TRBJ1-2, with TRBD1 as a possible D gene (5 bases). Trimming shortened V by 0 bases and J by 7 bases, and 15 bases separated the two germline ends. The CDR3 length is 15 residues. Per germline, CDR1 LGHDT and CDR2 YNNKEL (reference sequence). The CDR3: CASSQDARASGGYTF. The CDR3 DNA is TGTGCCAGCAGCCAAGACGCCAGGGCTAGTGGTGGCTACACCTTC.

The V and J genes are TRBV4-3 and TRBJ1-1; tentative D call: TRBD1 (5 bases). Trimming took 1 base from V and 6 from J, leaving 12 bases between them. There are 14 residues in the CDR3. Germline V lookup: CDR1 LGHNA, CDR2 YSLEER. As DNA, the CDR3 is TGCGCCAGCAGCCAAGGCAGGGTGCGATCTGAAGCTTTCTTT. Protein sequence: CASSQGRVRSEAFF.

The table lists this clonotype with many counts. This sequence joins TRBV5-1 and TRBJ2-7, with D possibly TRBD2 on 5 matching bases. V was pared by 1 base and J by 3 bases, with 14 bases between. This CDR3 comprises 15 residues. Germline values: CDR1 SGHRS, CDR2 YFSETQ. In DNA, the CDR3 is TGCGCCAGCAGCTTGTCGGCGGGCGATTTCTACGAGCAGTACTTC. Its translation is CASSLSAGDFYEQYF. The entire variable domain, with the rest obtained from reference TRBV5-1 and TRBJ2-7, is as follows: KAGVTQTPRYLIKTRGQQVTLSCSPISGHRSVSWYQQTPGQGLQFLFEYFSETQRNKGNFPGRFSGRQFSNSRSEMNVSTLELGDSALYLCASSLSAGDFYEQYFGPGTRLTVT.

The sample holds a few counts of this clonotype. The chain recombines TRBV25-1 with TRBJ2-5; D is possibly TRBD2 (5 bases). The V and J ends lost 3 bases and 1 base respectively, with 12 bases between them. Germline CDR1 MGHDK, CDR2 SYGVNS. This CDR3 has 15 amino acids. CDR3 DNA sequence: TGTGCCAGCAGTGATCCGGGGATTGGCCAAGAGACCCAGTACTTC. It is translated as CASSDPGIGQETQYF.

The chain carries TRBV25-1 and TRBJ2-5; 9 positions agree with TRBD2. The V segment lost 1 base and the J segment 0 bases; nucleotides outside the gene matches: 12. This CDR3 contains 19 residues. The germline V gene encodes CDR1 MGHDK and CDR2 SYGVNS. The CDR3 loop is CASSEFKGSGRLYQETQYF. As DNA, the CDR3 is TGTGCCAGCAGTGAATTTAAAGGGAGCGGGAGGCTATACCAAGAGACCCAGTACTTC.

The chain employs TRBV6-6 and TRBJ1-1; D is unclear. The CDR3 is 11 amino acids. The germline V gene has CDR1 MNHNY and CDR2 SVGAGI (reference sequence). V lost 7 bases and J 5 bases, leaving 8 bases between the germline ends. Here the CDR3 reads CASNAGTEAFF. CDR3 coding DNA: TGTGCCAGCAATGCGGGTACTGAAGCTTTCTTT.

This clonotype was recorded a few times. The gene calls are TRBV2 and TRBJ1-1; no firm D call. The germline CDR1 and CDR2 sequences are SNHLY and FYNNEI. Trimming stripped 10 bases from V and 2 bases from J, with 11 bases between. The CDR3 is 12 amino acids. CDR3 nucleotide sequence: TGTGCCAACCAACTAGAAAACACTGAAGCTTTCTTT. It yields the protein CANQLENTEAFF.

The chain joins TRBV28 to TRBJ2-4, with a possible D match to TRBD2 (6 bases). Germline V gene lookup returns CDR1 MDHEN and CDR2 SYDVKM. With 2 bases removed from V and 0 bases from J, the gap between germline ends came to 14 bases. The CDR3 spans 17 residues. CDR3 in amino acids: CASSLHGVSGAKNIQYF. CDR3 sequence (DNA): TGTGCCAGCAGTTTACATGGGGTTAGCGGAGCCAAAAACATTCAGTACTTC.

The rearrangement joins TRBV20-1 to TRBJ2-1; TRBD2 matches 12 bases. The V and J ends lost 5 bases and 10 bases, in that order; junction bases with no gene match: 6. The CDR3 is 13 amino acids. Germline V lookup: CDR1 DFQATT, CDR2 SNEGSKA (reference sequence). CDR3 DNA: TGCAGTGCTCGGGGACTAGCGGGCCAAGAGCAGTTCTTC. This gives the protein CSARGLAGQEQFF.

The chain joins TRBV20-1 to TRBJ2-5; the match to TRBD2 covers 11 bases. The CDR3 is 12 amino acids. Per germline, CDR1 DFQATT and CDR2 SNEGSKA (reference sequence). Losses at the gene ends were 7 bases for V and 11 bases for J; bases not matched to a gene: 9. The CDR3 DNA reads as TGCAGTGGACTAGCGGGAACAGATGAGCAGTACTTC. Translation gives CSGLAGTDEQYF.

The chain combines TRBV4-3 with TRBJ2-7; D is undetermined. V was clipped by 2 bases and J by 3 bases, with 14 bases between them. CDR1 is LGHNA, CDR2 YSLEER, per germline. The CDR3 has 15 residues. CDR3 DNA: TGCGCCAGCAGCCAATACCACGGCGGAAGCTACGAGCAGTACTTC. It is translated as CASSQYHGGSYEQYF.

In its sample, this clonotype was seen a few times. The chain combines TRBV4-2 with TRBJ2-7, with 10 bases aligning to TRBD2. Germline V lookup: CDR1 LGHNA, CDR2 YNFKEQ. V gave up 4 bases and J gave up 1 base; unmatched junction bases: 4. This CDR3 spans 15 amino acids. The chain's CDR3 is CASSRIAGGSYEQYF. Written as DNA, the CDR3 is TGTGCCAGCAGCCGAATAGCGGGAGGATCCTACGAGCAGTACTTC.

This clonotype was observed a handful of times. The chain couples TRBV9 to TRBJ2-4; 12 bases agree with TRBD2. The germline V gene encodes CDR1 SGDLS and CDR2 YYNGEE. Germline trimming cut 3 bases from V and 0 bases from J; bases unmatched to any gene: 7. The CDR3 consists of 18 residues. The CDR3 DNA reads as TGTGCCAGCAGCGCCGGGACTAGCGGGTCTCTAGCCAAAAACATTCAGTACTTC. This encodes CASSAGTSGSLAKNIQYF.

The V and J genes are TRBV7-2 and TRBJ1-5, with unresolved D. The CDR3 totals 14 residues. The V end lost 7 bases, the J end lost 0 bases, and 10 bases lay between the germline ends. The germline V gene encodes CDR1 SGHTA and CDR2 FQGNSA. CDR3 sequence: CASNPDFSNQPQHF. The CDR3 coding sequence is TGTGCCAGCAACCCGGACTTTAGCAATCAGCCCCAGCATTTT.

This clonotype was seen only once. The chain is built from TRBV7-2 and TRBJ1-2, with 9 bases matching TRBD1. Germline V lookup: CDR1 SGHTA, CDR2 FQGNSA. The CDR3 is 13 residues long. The trim removed 5 bases at V and 13 bases at J, leaving 11 bases unmatched. The CDR3 is CASSHGTGYSFTF. The CDR3 DNA is TGTGCCAGCAGCCACGGGACAGGGTATAGCTTCACCTTC.

Worth noting for this clonotype: At one boundary the junction diverges from the germline segment, which might be a read error. The chain carries TRBV7-2 and TRBJ2-5; no reliable D call. Germline V gene lookup returns CDR1 SGHTA and CDR2 FQGNSA. The CDR3 is made up of 14 amino acids. This chain's CDR3 is CVSSLSIVQETQYF. CDR3 coding DNA: TGTGTCAGCAGCTTATCGATTGTACAAGAGACCCAGTACTTC. Full variable domain (remainder filled in from reference TRBV7-2 and TRBJ2-5): GAGVSQSPSNKVTEKGKDVELRCDPISGHTALYWYRQSLGQGLEFLIYFQGNSAPDKSGLPSDRFSAERTGGSVSTLTIQRTQQEDSAVYLCVSSLSIVQETQYFGPGTRLLVL.

V usage is TRBV12-5 and J usage is TRBJ2-3; D remains unclear. This CDR3 has 14 amino acids. CDR1 is LGHNT and CDR2 is FRNRAP in the germline V gene. Deletions cut 7 bases from V and 0 bases from J, with 11 bases between. CDR3 sequence: CASASSGSTDTQYF. CDR3 in DNA: TGTGCTAGTGCCTCTTCCGGTAGCACAGATACGCAGTATTTT.

The rearrangement uses TRBV13 and TRBJ2-5, with 13 bases that match TRBD2. CDR1 PRHDT and CDR2 FYEKMQ come from the germline V gene (reference sequence). J was trimmed by 4 bases and V by 5 bases; bases with no gene match: 16. This CDR3 has 19 residues. The CDR3 DNA reads as TGTGCCAGCAGCCCCCGGACTAGCGGGAGACGAGTTCAGGGAGAGACCCAGTACTTC. Amino acids: CASSPRTSGRRVQGETQYF.

This clonotype was counted ten times or more. The V and J genes are TRBV20-1 and TRBJ1-1; 10 nucleotides agree with TRBD1. This CDR3 region has 16 residues. The J segment lost 1 base and the V segment lost 4 bases, leaving 9 bases of the junction unmatched. Germline V lookup: CDR1 DFQATT, CDR2 SNEGSKA (reference sequence). Written as DNA, the CDR3 is TGCAGTGCTAAAAGGGCGAGACAGGGGGCGAACACTGAAGCTTTCTTT. It codes for CSAKRARQGANTEAFF.